Listed below are T cell receptor beta chains from one sample, sequenced in a study of human T cells and chemical hapten exposure. From the RACE reads, TCRdb called clonotypes with MiXCR, one entry per CDR3 protein. The sample records 250,000 or so distinct CDR3 sequences, roughly 7.7% being singletons. The sequences come from whole blood, collected in connection with sensitization to the hapten diphenylcyclopropenone (DPC). These receptors came from a man aged 18-30 years with alopecia areata. Some clones in this sample may be carry-over from other donors' samples. Each CDR3 is given without its conserved first and last residue.

TRBV12-3/TRBV12-4 ASSYRFVSSTDTQY
TRBV9 ASSPWGASGDTQY
TRBV7-7 ASSLAGNTGELF
TRBV12-2 ASRLAPYIREVSGYT
TRBV15 ATSRTGQNEKLF
TRBV6-6 ASSYGSGVYGYT
TRBV9 ASSERLAGTDTQY
TRBV27 ASSWGLGGPGANVLT
TRBV5-1 ASRRFSDETQY
TRBV18 ASSPPRTTNEKLF
TRBV7-2 ASSLLQGGSGAKNIQY
TRBV10-3 AITRTGNPETQY
TRBV6-5 ASTKSTGITEAF
TRBV27 ASSHNRDTEAF
TRBV20-1 SAETVIQY
TRBV29-1 SVEWSHELNYGYT
TRBV20-1 SATRRGTEAF
TRBV9 ASSVAGGLANEKLF
TRBV2 ASTSAGYEQY
TRBV12-5 ASGSITGPLVDPQH
TRBV11-2 ASSPNPQETQY
TRBV11-2 ASRPARGGDEQF
TRBV20-1 SAFGGGVRNEQF
TRBV27 ATRWGMNTEAF
TRBV20-1 SASAGSNQPQH
TRBV5-1 ASSEGTGARYT
TRBV29-1 SVQGADRTDTQY
TRBV6-6 ASSYQGLNTEAF
TRBV6-5 ATTIGIGNYGYT
TRBV10-3 AVRTGNEQF
TRBV25-1 ASSEEGAGEKLF
TRBV12-3/TRBV12-4 AGRVGLAGNTGELF
TRBV5-1 ASSLDPRETQY
TRBV12-3/TRBV12-4 ASRRGTEAF